Presented here are 23 T cell receptor beta chains from one specimen sequenced in a study of blood T cell repertoires in COVID-19. Here immunoSEQ multiplex PCR was the method, and the copy in TCRdb shows in-frame clones only, minus some. The sample includes fewer than 90,000 clones, more than 70% of them seen just once. Sequencing was performed on peripheral blood. These receptors all come from a man in his 60s with acute or convalescent COVID-19.

This chain connects TRBV6-1 to TRBJ1-4; 7 positions agree with TRBD1. This CDR3 contains 15 residues. Looked up from germline, CDR1 is MNHNS and CDR2 is SASEGT. J was trimmed by 4 bases and V by 3 bases; bases with no gene match: 5. The CDR3 sequence is CASSDVGQVNEKLFF. In DNA, the CDR3 is TGTGCCAGCAGTGATGTCGGACAGGTTAATGAAAAACTGTTTTTT.

The rearrangement uses TRBV7-3 and TRBJ2-1; D unclear. CDR1 and CDR2 from the germline V gene are SGHTA and FQGTGA. With 1 base removed from V and 5 bases from J, the gap between germline ends came to 6 bases. The CDR3 length is 13 residues. CDR3 in amino acids: CASSLNRNNEQFF. Here the CDR3 DNA reads TGTGCCAGCAGCTTAAACAGAAACAATGAGCAGTTCTTC.

Only one count was recorded for this clone. The chain combines TRBV11-1 with TRBJ2-5; 9 nucleotides line up with TRBD2. Trimming at V came to 5 bases and at J to 8 bases, leaving 9 bases not matched to a gene. Germline values: CDR1 SGHAT, CDR2 FQDESV (reference sequence). The CDR3 consists of 14 residues. CDR3 in DNA: TGTGCCAGCAGCACGACTAGCGGACACCACACCCAGTACTTC. Its translation: CASSTTSGHHTQYF. Full variable domain (rest looked up from reference TRBV11-1 and TRBJ2-5): EAEVAQSPRYKITEKSQAVAFWCDPISGHATLYWYRQILGQGPELLVQFQDESVVDDSQLPKDRFSAERLKGVDSTLKIQPAELGDSAMYLCASSTTSGHHTQYFGPGTRLLVL.

The chain recombines TRBV11-2 with TRBJ2-5; D is possibly TRBD1 (5 bases). V was trimmed by 0 bases and J by 7 bases, leaving 6 bases between them. The germline V gene encodes CDR1 SGHAT and CDR2 FQNNGV. The length of the CDR3 is 12 residues. For the CDR3, the DNA is TGTGCCAGCAGCTTAGATCAGGGGACCCAGTACTTC. Encoded protein: CASSLDQGTQYF.

J is TRBJ1-5 and V is TRBV27; 9 nucleotides line up with TRBD1. CDR3 length equals 17 residues. V lost 5 bases and J lost 4; bases outside the gene matches: 12. Germline V lookup: CDR1 MNHEY, CDR2 SMNVEV (reference sequence). CDR3 sequence: CASSNTDAGQGNQPQHF. CDR3 coding DNA: TGTGCCAGCAGTAATACAGACGCCGGACAGGGGAATCAGCCCCAGCATTTT.

The chain links TRBV5-1 to TRBJ2-7, with TRBD2 matching 10 bases. The CDR3 consists of 14 residues. Germline CDR1 and CDR2: SGHRS and YFSETQ. V lost 5 bases and J lost 0; bases outside the gene matches: 2. DNA for the CDR3: TGCGCCAGCAGTCGGACTAGCGGCTCCTACGAGCAGTACTTC. Encoded protein: CASSRTSGSYEQYF.

The chain joins TRBV18 to TRBJ1-5; TRBD1 might be the D (5 bases). V lost 2 bases and J 4 bases, leaving 12 bases between the germline ends. CDR3 length equals 15 residues. CDR1 is KGHSH, CDR2 LQKENI, per germline. CDR3 DNA sequence: TGTGCCAGCTCACCAGAAAAGGCAGGGAATCAGCCCCAGCATTTT. Its translation is CASSPEKAGNQPQHF.

The V gene is TRBV5-4, the J gene TRBJ2-3, with 13 bases identical to TRBD2. V lost 3 bases, J lost 0 bases, and 4 bases stayed unmatched. This CDR3 region has 17 residues. Germline V gene data show CDR1 as SGHNT and CDR2 as YYREEE (reference sequence). This chain's CDR3 is CASSWGTSGTSTDTQYF. In DNA, the CDR3 is TGTGCCAGCAGCTGGGGGACTAGCGGGACGAGCACAGATACGCAGTATTTT.

The rearrangement joins TRBV5-5 to TRBJ2-2, with D uncertain. Deletions cut 0 bases from V and 4 bases from J, with 4 bases between. The CDR3 is 13 residues long. Germline CDR1 is SGHKS and CDR2 is YYEKEE (reference sequence). The CDR3 nucleotides read TGTGCCAGCAGCTTGGGGGCCACCGGGGAGCTGTTTTTT. This codes for CASSLGATGELFF.

The chain is built from TRBV12-5 and TRBJ1-3; D may be TRBD1 (5 bases). The CDR3 has 17 amino acids. Germline V gene data show CDR1 as LGHNT and CDR2 as FRNRAP. The V end was cut by 3 bases, the J end by 2 bases, with 17 bases between. The CDR3 loop is CASGFFGHRGAGNTIYF. The CDR3 DNA is TGTGCTAGTGGTTTCTTCGGACATAGGGGTGCTGGAAACACCATATATTTT.

This clone turned up a few times. The V gene is TRBV19, the J gene TRBJ1-2; maybe TRBD1 (6 bases). Germline-derived CDR1 and CDR2 are LNHDA and SQIVND (reference sequence). CDR3 size: 13 residues. With 6 bases removed from V and 4 bases from J, the gap between germline ends came to 12 bases. The CDR3 region is CASRTGTSYGYTF. In DNA form, the CDR3 reads TGTGCCAGTAGAACCGGGACAAGCTATGGCTACACCTTC.

In regard to this clone: The sample carries other DNA sequences with the same CDR3. This sequence joins TRBV2 and TRBJ1-1, with a possible D match to TRBD1 (6 bases). V lost 3 bases and J lost 2, with 13 bases in between. The CDR3 has 15 amino acids. Per the germline V gene, CDR1 is SNHLY and CDR2 is FYNNEI. The CDR3 nucleotides read TGTGCCAGCAGTGAGCCACAGGGCATCAACACTGAAGCTTTCTTT. Encoded protein: CASSEPQGINTEAFF.

The V and J genes are TRBV18 and TRBJ2-7; TRBD2 agrees at 9 bases. J lost 4 bases, V lost 3 bases, and 1 base had no gene match. This CDR3 has 13 amino acids. The germline gives CDR1 KGHSH, CDR2 LQKENI. The chain's CDR3 is CASSPSGGYEQYF. Written as DNA, the CDR3 is TGTGCCAGCTCACCTAGCGGGGGTTACGAGCAGTACTTC. The whole variable domain, filled in from reference TRBV18 and TRBJ2-7, reads NAGVMQNPRHLVRRRGQEARLRCSPMKGHSHVYWYRQLPEEGLKFMVYLQKENIIDESGMPKERFSAEFPKEGPSILRIQQVVRGDSAAYFCASSPSGGYEQYFGPGTRLTVT.

The J gene is TRBJ2-2, the V gene TRBV9; 7 bases align to TRBD2. Germline V gene sequence: CDR1 SGDLS, CDR2 YYNGEE. This CDR3 region has 15 residues. Trimming took 3 bases from V and 7 from J; bases not matched to a gene: 9. This CDR3 is CASSALGEGVGELFF. The CDR3 region has the DNA TGTGCCAGCAGCGCCCTTGGGGAGGGTGTCGGGGAGCTGTTTTTT.

The V gene is TRBV30, the J gene TRBJ2-3, with 7 bases lining up with TRBD1. There are 15 residues in the CDR3. Germline V gene sequence: CDR1 GTSNPN, CDR2 SVGIG (reference sequence). Trimming cost V 3 bases and J 0 bases; bases outside gene matches: 6. CDR3 bases: TGTGCCTGGAGCCCAGGACAGGTTAGCACAGATACGCAGTATTTT. Translation: CAWSPGQVSTDTQYF.

The V call is TRBV27, the J call TRBJ2-7; 9 bases map to TRBD2. Germline CDR1 and CDR2: MNHEY and SMNVEV (reference sequence). The CDR3 is 14 residues long. Trimming cost V 4 bases and J 2 bases; bases outside gene matches: 3. CDR3 amino acids: CASSSSGRTYEQYF. CDR3 DNA: TGTGCCAGCAGTTCCAGCGGGAGGACCTACGAGCAGTACTTC.

This clone came up once. The V gene is TRBV3-1 (or the pseudogene TRBV3-2), the J gene TRBJ1-2; 7 nucleotides match TRBD1. The CDR3 length is 15 residues. Germline CDR1 LGHDT, CDR2 YNNKEL (reference sequence). V gave up 0 bases and J gave up 8 bases; unmatched junction bases: 9. CDR3 region: CASSQDSTGTGGYTF. The CDR3 DNA reads TGTGCCAGCAGCCAAGATTCGACAGGGACTGGCGGCTACACCTTC.

V gene TRBV9 combines with J gene TRBJ1-5, with 7 bases lining up with TRBD1. The CDR3 is 14 amino acids. J was trimmed by 1 base and V by 5 bases; bases with no gene match: 3. Per germline, CDR1 SGDLS and CDR2 YYNGEE. CDR3 in amino acids: CASRLTGSNQPQHF. The CDR3 region has the DNA TGTGCCAGCAGATTGACAGGGAGCAATCAGCCCCAGCATTTT.

The rearrangement joins TRBV2 to TRBJ1-1; D uncertain. Looked up from germline, CDR1 is SNHLY and CDR2 is FYNNEI. The CDR3 is made up of 15 amino acids. Deletions cut 7 bases from V and 0 bases from J, with 15 bases between. The CDR3 DNA follows: TGTGCCAGCACGAGGAGGGCCACTCTGAACACTGAAGCTTTCTTT. It is translated as CASTRRATLNTEAFF.

This chain links TRBV28 with TRBJ1-4; 7 bases agree with TRBD1. The germline V gene encodes CDR1 MDHEN and CDR2 SYDVKM. After removal of 2 bases from V and 8 bases from J, the junction contained 5 bases not matched to a gene. The CDR3 runs to 14 residues. The CDR3 sequence is CASSLEGASEKLFF. DNA for the CDR3: TGTGCCAGCAGTTTAGAGGGGGCATCGGAAAAACTGTTTTTT. Filled out from reference TRBV28 and TRBJ1-4, the complete variable domain reads DVKVTQSSRYLVKRTGEKVFLECVQDMDHENMFWYRQDPGLGLRLIYFSYDVKMKEKGDIPEGYSVSREKKERFSLILESASTNQTSMYLCASSLEGASEKLFFGSGTQLSVL.

This clone was seen a handful of times. The chain combines TRBV6-5 with TRBJ1-5; D call uncertain. The CDR3 totals 14 residues. V was shortened by 6 bases and J by 1 base, with 10 bases between the two germline ends. CDR1 and CDR2 from the germline V gene are MNHEY and SVGAGI. As DNA, the CDR3 is TGTGCCAGCAGATACGAGAAAAGCAATCAGCCCCAGCATTTT. Translating it yields CASRYEKSNQPQHF.

The chain joins TRBV2 to TRBJ1-6; 9 nucleotides agree with TRBD1. Germline CDR1 is SNHLY and CDR2 is FYNNEI. With V trimmed by 5 bases and J by 9 bases, 5 bases remained unmatched. The CDR3 spans 14 residues. This chain's CDR3 is CASSWDREVSPLHF. The CDR3 nucleotides are TGTGCCAGCAGTTGGGACAGGGAAGTTTCACCCCTCCACTTT.

This chain connects TRBV25-1 to TRBJ2-1, with D maybe TRBD1 (7 bases). V gave up 1 base and J gave up 0 bases, with 13 bases separating them. The germline gives CDR1 MGHDK, CDR2 SYGVNS. CDR3 size: 17 residues. CDR3 amino acids: CASSESAGGNSYNEQFF. The CDR3 region has the DNA TGTGCCAGCAGTGAATCGGCAGGGGGGAACTCCTACAATGAGCAGTTCTTC.